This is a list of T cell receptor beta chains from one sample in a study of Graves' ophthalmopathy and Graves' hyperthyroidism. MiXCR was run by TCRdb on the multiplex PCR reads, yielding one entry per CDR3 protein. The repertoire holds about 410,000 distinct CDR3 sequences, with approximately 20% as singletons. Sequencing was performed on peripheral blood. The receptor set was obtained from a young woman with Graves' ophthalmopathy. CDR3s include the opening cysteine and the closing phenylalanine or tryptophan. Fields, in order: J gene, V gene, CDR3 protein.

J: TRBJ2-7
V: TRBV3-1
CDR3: CASSQDWEGVSYEQYF

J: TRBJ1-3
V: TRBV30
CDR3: CAWSDGRAGNTIYF

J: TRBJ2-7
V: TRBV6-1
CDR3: CATPGTGVYEQYF

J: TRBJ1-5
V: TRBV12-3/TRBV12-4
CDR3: CASSSEVGAMAQPQHF

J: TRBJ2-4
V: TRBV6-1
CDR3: CASRAGPKNIQYF

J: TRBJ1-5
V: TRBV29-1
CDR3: CSLASSKGSNQPQHF

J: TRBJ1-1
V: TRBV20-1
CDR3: CSAHPLRGPNTEAFF

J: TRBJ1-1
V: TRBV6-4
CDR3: CASRGLTGGNTEAFF

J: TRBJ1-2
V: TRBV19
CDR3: CASSIWGRIRYGYTF

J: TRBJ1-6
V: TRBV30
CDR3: CAWGKTGPMIPPLHF

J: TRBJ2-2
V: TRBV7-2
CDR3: CASMGIGELFF

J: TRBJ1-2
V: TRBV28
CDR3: CASSFQGLRNGYTF

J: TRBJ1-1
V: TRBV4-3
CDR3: CASSQDVTGEGYTEAFF

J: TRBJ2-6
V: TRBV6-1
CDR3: CASSEDLGYSGANVLTF

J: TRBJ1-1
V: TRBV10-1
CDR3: CASSRQGGMNTEAFF

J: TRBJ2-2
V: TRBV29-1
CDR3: CSVRDRSNTGELFF

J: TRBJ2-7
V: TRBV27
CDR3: CASSFGQGAKEQYF

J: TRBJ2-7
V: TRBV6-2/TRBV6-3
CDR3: CASSTPPTGLGEQYF

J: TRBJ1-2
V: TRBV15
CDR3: CATAGEGAYGYTF

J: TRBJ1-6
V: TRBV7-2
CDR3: CASSLGFSSPLHF

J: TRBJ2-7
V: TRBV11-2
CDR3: CASSFGRATEQYF

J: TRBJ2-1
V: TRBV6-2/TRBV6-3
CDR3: CASRGGAGARNEQFF

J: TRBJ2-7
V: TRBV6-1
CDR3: CASKWTGPLSYEQYF

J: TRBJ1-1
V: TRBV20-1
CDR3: CSAREVNTEAFF

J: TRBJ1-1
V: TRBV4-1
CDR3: CASSQGTSWLNTEAFF

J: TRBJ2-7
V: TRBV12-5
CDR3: CASGPSRAHEQYF

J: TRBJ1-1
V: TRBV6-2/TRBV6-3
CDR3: CASSPELASTEAFF

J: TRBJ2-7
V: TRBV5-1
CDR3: CASSPPGQLNEQYF

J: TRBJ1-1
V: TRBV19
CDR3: CASTTLRTGVLNTEAFF

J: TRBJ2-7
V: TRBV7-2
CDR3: CASSLVSPDYEQYF

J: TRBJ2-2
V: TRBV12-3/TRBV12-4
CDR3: CASSQGYGGELFF

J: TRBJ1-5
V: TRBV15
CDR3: CATSGGSGNQPQHF

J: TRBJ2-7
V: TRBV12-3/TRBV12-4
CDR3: CASSPSWANYEQYF